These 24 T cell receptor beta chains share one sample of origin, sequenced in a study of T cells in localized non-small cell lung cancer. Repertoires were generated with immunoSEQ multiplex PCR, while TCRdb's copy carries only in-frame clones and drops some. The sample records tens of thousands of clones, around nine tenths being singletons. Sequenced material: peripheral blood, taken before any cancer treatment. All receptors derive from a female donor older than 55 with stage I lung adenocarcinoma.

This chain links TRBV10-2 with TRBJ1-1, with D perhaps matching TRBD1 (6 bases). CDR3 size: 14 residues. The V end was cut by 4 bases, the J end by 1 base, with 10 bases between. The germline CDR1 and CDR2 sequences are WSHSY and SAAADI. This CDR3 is CASSVPRGNTEAFF. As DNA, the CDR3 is TGCGCCAGCAGTGTTCCCAGGGGGAACACTGAAGCTTTCTTT.

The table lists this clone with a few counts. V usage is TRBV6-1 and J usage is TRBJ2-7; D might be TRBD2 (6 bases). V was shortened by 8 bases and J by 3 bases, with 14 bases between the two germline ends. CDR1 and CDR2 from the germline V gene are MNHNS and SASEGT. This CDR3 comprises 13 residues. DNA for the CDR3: TGTGCCAGCCACAATCCGGGGGTCTACGAGCAGTACGTC. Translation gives CASHNPGVYEQYV.

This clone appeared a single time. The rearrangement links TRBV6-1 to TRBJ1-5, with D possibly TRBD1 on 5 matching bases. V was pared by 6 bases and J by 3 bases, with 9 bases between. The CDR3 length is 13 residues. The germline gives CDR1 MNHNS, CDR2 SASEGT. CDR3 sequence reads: CASRWGFNQPQHF. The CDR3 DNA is TGTGCCAGCAGGTGGGGGTTCAATCAGCCCCAGCATTTT.

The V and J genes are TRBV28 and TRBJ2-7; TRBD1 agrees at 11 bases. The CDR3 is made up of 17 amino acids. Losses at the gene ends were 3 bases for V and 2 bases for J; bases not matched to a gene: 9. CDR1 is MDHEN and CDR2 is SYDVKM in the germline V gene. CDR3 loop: CASSLGTGGWRTYEQYV. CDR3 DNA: TGTGCCAGCAGTTTGGGGACAGGGGGATGGCGGACCTACGAGCAGTACGTC.

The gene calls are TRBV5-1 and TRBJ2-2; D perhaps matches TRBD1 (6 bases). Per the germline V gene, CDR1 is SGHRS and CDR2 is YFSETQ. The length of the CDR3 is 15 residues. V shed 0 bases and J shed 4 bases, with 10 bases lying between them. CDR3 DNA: TGCGCCAGCAGCTTGGCTCAGGGGCGCACCGGGGAGCTGTTTTTT. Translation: CASSLAQGRTGELFF.

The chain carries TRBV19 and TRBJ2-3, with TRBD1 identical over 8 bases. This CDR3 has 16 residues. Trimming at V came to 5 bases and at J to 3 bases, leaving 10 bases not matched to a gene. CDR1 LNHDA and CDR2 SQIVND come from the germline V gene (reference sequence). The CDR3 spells CASSAPDRESTDTQYF. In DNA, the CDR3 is TGTGCCAGTAGTGCCCCGGACAGGGAGTCGACAGATACGCAGTATTTT.

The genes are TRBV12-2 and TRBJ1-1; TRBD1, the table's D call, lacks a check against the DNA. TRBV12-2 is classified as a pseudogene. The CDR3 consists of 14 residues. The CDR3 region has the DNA TGTGCAAGTCGCTCTGGGACATGGGACACTGAAGCTTTCTTT. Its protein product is CASRSGTWDTEAFF.

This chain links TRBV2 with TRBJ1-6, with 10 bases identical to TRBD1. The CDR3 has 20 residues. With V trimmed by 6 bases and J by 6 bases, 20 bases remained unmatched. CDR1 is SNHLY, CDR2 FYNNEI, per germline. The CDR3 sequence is CASSQTLSGSRTGGNSPLHF. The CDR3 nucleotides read TGTGCCAGCAGCCAGACTCTTTCGGGGTCTCGGACAGGGGGTAATTCACCCCTCCACTTT.

This chain's CDR3 is CASSYSTPVNTEAFF. CDR3 nucleotides: TGTGCCAGCAGTTACTCGACTCCAGTGAACACTGAAGCTTTCTTT. This chain joins TRBV6-5 and TRBJ1-1; D not resolved. The CDR3 has 15 residues. V gave up 0 bases and J gave up 0 bases, with 8 bases separating them. The germline V gene has CDR1 MNHEY and CDR2 SVGAGI.

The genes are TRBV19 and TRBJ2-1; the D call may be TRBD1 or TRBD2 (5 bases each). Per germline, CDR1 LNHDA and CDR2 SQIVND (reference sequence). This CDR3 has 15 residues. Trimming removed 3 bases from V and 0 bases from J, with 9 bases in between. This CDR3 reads CASSIPGRSYNEQFF. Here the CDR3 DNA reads TGTGCCAGTAGTATCCCGGGGCGCTCCTACAATGAGCAGTTCTTC. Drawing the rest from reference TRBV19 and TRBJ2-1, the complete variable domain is DGGITQSPKYLFRKEGQNVTLSCEQNLNHDAMYWYRQDPGQGLRLIYYSQIVNDFQKGDIAEGYSVSREKKESFPLTVTSAQKNPTAFYLCASSIPGRSYNEQFFGPGTRLTVL.

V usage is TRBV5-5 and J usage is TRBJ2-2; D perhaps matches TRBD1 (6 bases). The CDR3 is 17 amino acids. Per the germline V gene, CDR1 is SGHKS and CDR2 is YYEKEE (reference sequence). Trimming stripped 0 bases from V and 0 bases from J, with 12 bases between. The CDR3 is CASSLVGQFTNTGELFF. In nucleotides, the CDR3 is TGTGCCAGCAGCTTGGTTGGACAGTTCACGAACACCGGGGAGCTGTTTTTT. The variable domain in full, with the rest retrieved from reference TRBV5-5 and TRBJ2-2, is DAGVTQSPTHLIKTRGQQVTLRCSPISGHKSVSWYQQVLGQGPQFIFQYYEKEERGRGNFPDRFSARQFPNYSSELNVNALLLGDSALYLCASSLVGQFTNTGELFFGEGSRLTVL.

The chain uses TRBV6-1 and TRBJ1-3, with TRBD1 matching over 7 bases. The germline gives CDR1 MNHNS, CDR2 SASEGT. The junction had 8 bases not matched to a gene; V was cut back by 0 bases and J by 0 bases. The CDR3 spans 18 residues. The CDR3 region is CASSEAAAGGRSGNTIYF. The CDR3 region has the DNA TGTGCCAGCAGTGAAGCGGCAGCAGGGGGTCGCTCTGGAAACACCATATATTTT.

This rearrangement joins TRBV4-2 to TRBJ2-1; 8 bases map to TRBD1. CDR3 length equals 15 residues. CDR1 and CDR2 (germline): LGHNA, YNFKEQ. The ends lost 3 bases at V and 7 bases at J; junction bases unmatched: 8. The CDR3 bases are TGTGCCAGCAGCCAGACACAGGGGGTCAGGAATGAGCAGTTCTTC. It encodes CASSQTQGVRNEQFF.

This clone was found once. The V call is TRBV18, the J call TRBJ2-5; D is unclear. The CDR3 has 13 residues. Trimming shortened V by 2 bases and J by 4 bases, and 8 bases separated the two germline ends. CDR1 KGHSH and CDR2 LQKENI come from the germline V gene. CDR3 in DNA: TGTGCCAGCTCACCAGTTGGCCGAGAGACCCAGTACTTC. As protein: CASSPVGRETQYF.

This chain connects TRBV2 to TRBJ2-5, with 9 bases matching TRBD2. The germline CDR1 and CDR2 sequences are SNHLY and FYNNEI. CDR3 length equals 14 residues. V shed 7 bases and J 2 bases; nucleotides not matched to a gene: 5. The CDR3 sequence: CASNRLAEQETQYF. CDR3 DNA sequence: TGTGCCAGCAACCGACTAGCGGAACAAGAGACCCAGTACTTC.

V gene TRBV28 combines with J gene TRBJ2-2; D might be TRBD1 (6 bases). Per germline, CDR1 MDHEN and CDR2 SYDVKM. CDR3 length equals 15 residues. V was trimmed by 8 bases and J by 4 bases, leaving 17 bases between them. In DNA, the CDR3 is TGTGCCAGCGAACGCGACAGGATGGGCACCGGGGAGCTGTTTTTT. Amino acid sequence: CASERDRMGTGELFF.

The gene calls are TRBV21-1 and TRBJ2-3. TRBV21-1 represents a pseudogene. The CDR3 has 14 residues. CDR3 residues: CASSERRDPLTQYF. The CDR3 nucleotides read TGTGCCAGCAGCGAGCGAAGGGACCCCCTGACGCAGTATTTT.

DNA of the CDR3: TGTGCCAGCAGCTCGTGGACAGGGAGGGATGAGCAGTTCTTC. Amino acids: CASSSWTGRDEQFF. V gene TRBV7-8 combines with J gene TRBJ2-1; tentative D call: TRBD1 (8 bases). CDR3 size: 14 residues. The germline CDR1 and CDR2 sequences are SGHVS and FQNEAQ. V lost 4 bases, J lost 8 bases, and 15 bases lay in between.

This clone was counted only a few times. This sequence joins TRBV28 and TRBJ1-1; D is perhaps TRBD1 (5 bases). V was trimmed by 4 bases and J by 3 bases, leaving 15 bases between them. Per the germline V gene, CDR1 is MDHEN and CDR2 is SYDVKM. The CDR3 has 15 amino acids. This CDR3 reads CASSSMGVRYTEAFF. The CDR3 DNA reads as TGTGCCAGCAGTTCAATGGGGGTACGGTACACTGAAGCTTTCTTT.

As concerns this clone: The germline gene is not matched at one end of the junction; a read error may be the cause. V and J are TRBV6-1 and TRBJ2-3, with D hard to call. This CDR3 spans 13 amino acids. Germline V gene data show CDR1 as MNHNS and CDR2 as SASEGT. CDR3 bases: TGTGCCAGCCGTGAAAGAGCCACAGATACGCAGTATTTT. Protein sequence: CASRERATDTQYF.

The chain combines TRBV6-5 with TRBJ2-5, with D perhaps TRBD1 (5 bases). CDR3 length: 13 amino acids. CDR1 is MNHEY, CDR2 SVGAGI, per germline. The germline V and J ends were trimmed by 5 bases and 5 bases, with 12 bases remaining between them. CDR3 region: CASSTPGKETQYF. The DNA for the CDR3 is TGTGCCAGCAGTACCCCAGGGAAGGAGACCCAGTACTTC.

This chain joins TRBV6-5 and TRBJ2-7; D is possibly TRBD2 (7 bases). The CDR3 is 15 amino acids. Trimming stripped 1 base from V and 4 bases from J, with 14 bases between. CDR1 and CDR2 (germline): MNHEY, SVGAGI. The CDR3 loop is CASSYYRGGSYEQYF. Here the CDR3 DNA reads TGTGCCAGCAGTTACTATCGCGGGGGCTCATACGAGCAGTACTTC.

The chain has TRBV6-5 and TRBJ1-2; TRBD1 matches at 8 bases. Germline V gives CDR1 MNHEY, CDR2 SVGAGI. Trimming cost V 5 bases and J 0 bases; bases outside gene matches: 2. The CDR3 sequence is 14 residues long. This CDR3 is CASSKQGANYGYTF. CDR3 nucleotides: TGTGCCAGCAGTAAACAGGGGGCTAACTATGGCTACACCTTC.

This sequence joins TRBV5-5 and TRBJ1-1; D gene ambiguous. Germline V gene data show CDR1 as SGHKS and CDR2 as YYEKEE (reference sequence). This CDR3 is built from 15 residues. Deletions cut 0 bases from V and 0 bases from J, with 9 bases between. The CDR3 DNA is TGTGCCAGCAGCTTGGTAGGGAACCTGAACACTGAAGCTTTCTTT. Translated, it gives CASSLVGNLNTEAFF.